The 8 T cell receptor beta chains listed next were all sequenced from one sample in a study of blood T cell repertoires in COVID-19. Repertoires were generated with immunoSEQ multiplex PCR, while TCRdb's copy carries only in-frame clones and drops some. Found here are about 100,000 clones, 88% of them singletons; the top ten hold about 6.3%. Material: peripheral blood. Every receptor here comes from a woman between 55 and 75 years old with acute or convalescent COVID-19.

This clone turned up a few times. This chain uses TRBV18 with TRBJ1-2; 7 bases fit TRBD1. Germline loops: CDR1 KGHSH, CDR2 LQKENI. The V and J ends lost 6 bases and 4 bases, in that order; junction bases with no gene match: 8. This CDR3 comprises 14 residues. The CDR3 DNA follows: TGTGCCAGCTCGCCTCGGGACAGCTCCTATGGCTACACCTTC. Its translation: CASSPRDSSYGYTF.

CDR3 protein: CASSYSSGGSQETQYF. CDR3 DNA sequence: TGTGCCAGCAGTTACTCTTCAGGGGGGAGCCAAGAGACCCAGTACTTC. This chain connects TRBV6-5 to TRBJ2-5, with D possibly being TRBD1 (7 bases). The length of the CDR3 is 16 residues. The germline V and J ends were trimmed by 0 bases and 1 base, with 12 bases remaining between them. Germline V gene lookup returns CDR1 MNHEY and CDR2 SVGAGI.

The chain employs TRBV7-2 and TRBJ2-5; 9 bases are shared with TRBD2. The CDR3 totals 15 residues. V shed 2 bases, J shed 5 bases, and the junction held 6 bases outside the gene matches. Germline loops: CDR1 SGHTA, CDR2 FQGNSA. The CDR3 loop reads CASSLSSGEWETQYF. Written as DNA, the CDR3 is TGTGCCAGCAGCTTATCTAGCGGGGAGTGGGAGACCCAGTACTTC.

V usage is TRBV27 and J usage is TRBJ2-1, with 7 bases identical to TRBD2. Trimming took 5 bases from V and 8 from J; bases not matched to a gene: 6. The CDR3 runs 13 residues. Germline CDR1 MNHEY, CDR2 SMNVEV (reference sequence). The CDR3 region has the DNA TGTGCCAGCAGTCAGACTAGCATGCATGAGCAGTTCTTC. Translation: CASSQTSMHEQFF.

The chain links TRBV28 to TRBJ1-2; D is perhaps TRBD1 (5 bases). Germline CDR1 reads MDHEN; CDR2 reads SYDVKM. The CDR3 is made up of 13 amino acids. V lost 6 bases, J lost 6 bases, and 14 bases lay in between. This CDR3 reads CASSSVGGDGYTF. The DNA for the CDR3 is TGTGCCAGCAGCTCAGTGGGGGGGGATGGCTACACCTTC.

The chain couples TRBV27 to TRBJ1-1, with TRBD1 matching over 9 bases. This CDR3 spans 16 amino acids. J lost 4 bases, V lost 5 bases, and 11 bases had no gene match. Germline assignment: CDR1 MNHEY and CDR2 SMNVEV (reference sequence). This CDR3 is CASSPQTGTGITEAFF. The CDR3 bases are TGTGCCAGCAGTCCCCAGACAGGGACAGGGATCACTGAAGCTTTCTTT.

This chain links TRBV27 with TRBJ1-3; a weak D match, TRBD1 (6 bases). Germline CDR1 and CDR2: MNHEY and SMNVEV (reference sequence). V was trimmed by 6 bases and J by 0 bases, leaving 9 bases between them. The CDR3 is made up of 14 amino acids. The CDR3 nucleotides are TGTGCCAGCAGGGACAGCTACTCTGGAAACACCATATATTTT. Amino acids: CASRDSYSGNTIYF.

This CDR3 reads CASSVVGEGYGYTF. The CDR3 DNA sequence: TGTGCCAGCAGCGTAGTGGGGGAGGGCTATGGCTACACCTTC. The chain has TRBV9 and TRBJ1-2, with D possibly matching TRBD1 (5 bases). CDR1 SGDLS and CDR2 YYNGEE come from the germline V gene. V was clipped by 0 bases and J by 4 bases, with 10 bases between them. The CDR3 totals 14 residues. Complete variable domain (other parts from reference TRBV9 and TRBJ1-2): DSGVTQTPKHLITATGQRVTLRCSPRSGDLSVYWYQQSLDQGLQFLIQYYNGEERAKGNILERFSAQQFPDLHSELNLSSLELGDSALYFCASSVVGEGYGYTFGSGTRLTVV.